Listed below are T cell receptor beta chains from one sample, sequenced in a study of metastatic and nonmetastatic thyroid tumors. TCRdb re-processed the PCR reads through MiXCR. The table includes 30,000 to 50,000 clones, under 20% detected once. The sample comprised tumor tissue. These receptors originate from a female donor with papillary thyroid cancer or a benign thyroid nodule (not recorded which). Some clones in this sample may be carry-over from other donors' samples. The CDR3 runs from the conserved cysteine through the conserved F or W. D genes are given only for firm matches. Size tells how often a clone was seen (once, few, many) or the class of an expanded clone, and some rows leave it out.

length,size,D,J,V,CDR3,DNA
14,many,TRBD1,TRBJ1-1,TRBV18,CASSQDRLNTEAFF,TGTGCCAGCTCACAGGACAGGCTGAACACTGAAGCTTTCTTT
13,.,TRBD1,TRBJ2-4,TRBV20-1,CSAREWTGNIQYF,TGCAGTGCTAGAGAATGGACAGGAAACATTCAGTACTTC
15,many,.,TRBJ2-1,TRBV12-3/TRBV12-4,CASSSDLPPDNEQFF,TGTGCCAGCAGTTCGGACTTACCTCCTGACAATGAGCAGTTCTTC
11,many,.,TRBJ2-7,TRBV2,CASSGNYEQYF,TGTGCCAGCAGTGGGAACTACGAGCAGTACTTC
15,many,TRBD1,TRBJ2-7,TRBV11-1,CASSPTGGSFYEQYF,TGTGCCAGCAGCCCGACAGGGGGCTCCTTTTACGAGCAGTACTTC
15,.,.,TRBJ2-1,TRBV20-1,CSARAYTSISNEQFF,TGCAGTGCTAGAGCGTATACTAGTATCTCCAATGAGCAGTTCTTC
14,many,.,TRBJ1-2,TRBV6-2/TRBV6-3,CASSYYGGNYGYTF,TGTGCCAGCAGTTATTACGGGGGTAACTATGGCTACACCTTC
14,many,.,TRBJ1-4,TRBV5-4,CASSSKGENEKLFF,TGTGCCAGCAGCTCGAAGGGCGAGAATGAAAAACTGTTTTTT
15,many,.,TRBJ1-5,TRBV20-1,CSALRERGRNQPQHF,TGCAGTGCTCTCCGCGAGAGAGGCCGCAATCAGCCCCAGCATTTT
14,.,.,TRBJ1-1,TRBV5-1,CASSLLSTDTEAFF,TGCGCCAGCAGCTTGTTATCTACTGACACTGAAGCTTTCTTT
15,many,TRBD1,TRBJ1-3,TRBV28,CASTSGQGSGNTIYF,TGTGCCAGCACATCGGGACAGGGCTCTGGAAACACCATATATTTT
14,many,TRBD1,TRBJ2-7,TRBV24-1,CATSQGQGAYEQYF,TGTGCCACCAGTCAGGGACAGGGGGCCTACGAGCAGTACTTC
13,many,TRBD1,TRBJ2-6,TRBV29-1,CSVRQGGANVLTF,TGCAGCGTGCGACAGGGAGGGGCCAACGTCCTGACTTTC
15,.,TRBD2,TRBJ2-2,TRBV10-1,CASSYSGRGTGELVF,TGCGCCAGCAGTTATAGCGGGAGAGGCACTGGGGAGCTGGTTTTT
14,many,TRBD2,TRBJ2-7,TRBV6-5,CASSYRGGPYEQYF,TGTGCCAGCAGTTACCGGGGGGGCCCCTACGAGCAGTACTTC
15,many,.,TRBJ1-2,TRBV4-3,CASSQDRGGNYGYTF,TGCGCCAGCAGCCAAGATCGAGGGGGAAACTATGGCTACACCTTC
14,many,.,TRBJ1-2,TRBV6-1,CASSSTGGGDGYTF,TGTGCCAGCAGCTCGACTGGGGGAGGGGATGGCTACACCTTC
15,many,.,TRBJ2-3,TRBV19,CASSSPGGITDTQYF,TGTGCCAGTAGTAGTCCCGGAGGGATCACAGATACGCAGTATTTT
15,many,TRBD1,TRBJ2-1,TRBV11-2,CASSSDRGIYNEQFF,TGTGCCAGCAGCTCGGACAGGGGGATCTACAATGAGCAGTTCTTC
12,.,.,TRBJ1-2,TRBV14,CASSPGFYGYTF,TGTGCCAGCAGCCCGGGCTTCTATGGCTACACCTTC
13,many,.,TRBJ1-5,TRBV7-9,CASTHNSNQPQHF,TGTGCCAGCACCCACAATAGCAATCAGCCCCAGCATTTT
15,many,.,TRBJ2-7,TRBV12-3/TRBV12-4,CASSFDSRTSYEQYF,TGTGCCAGCAGTTTCGACAGTCGGACCTCCTACGAGCAGTACTTC
13,many,.,TRBJ2-1,TRBV6-2/TRBV6-3,CATIRTWGREQFF,TGTGCCACCATTCGAACGTGGGGTCGGGAGCAGTTCTTC
16,few,.,TRBJ2-1,TRBV4-1,CASSQDSTRKRNEQFF,TGCGCCAGCAGCCAAGATTCGACTAGGAAGAGGAATGAGCAGTTCTTC
12,.,.,TRBJ2-7,TRBV18,CASSPPRGEQYF,TGTGCCAGCTCACCACCCCGTGGCGAGCAGTACTTC
15,.,.,TRBJ1-3,TRBV11-2,CASILHASGRNTIYF,TGTGCCAGCATCTTACACGCATCGGGGCGAAACACCATATATTTT
12,.,.,TRBJ2-5,TRBV7-9,CSSTAGWDTQYF,TGTTCCAGCACCGCGGGGTGGGATACCCAGTACTTC
17,many,.,TRBJ2-4,TRBV20-1,CSARRGQGTLAKNIQYF,TGCAGTGCTAGACGGGGGCAGGGTACACTAGCCAAAAACATTCAGTACTTC
12,many,.,TRBJ1-4,TRBV20-1,CSARNDGEGVFF,TGCAGTGCTAGAAACGACGGCGAGGGGGTGTTTTTT
14,many,.,TRBJ1-2,TRBV19,CASSDGPLVYGYTF,TGTGCCAGTAGTGACGGACCGCTCGTCTATGGCTACACCTTC
15,.,.,TRBJ2-1,TRBV12-3/TRBV12-4,CASIDQGIGYNEQFF,TGTGCCAGCATTGATCAGGGAATTGGGTACAATGAGCAGTTCTTC
14,.,.,TRBJ2-1,TRBV20-1,CSAKKRESYNEQFF,TGCAGTGCTAAGAAGCGTGAGTCCTACAATGAGCAGTTCTTC
14,many,.,TRBJ1-3,TRBV5-1,CASSLVSAGNTIYF,TGCGCCAGCAGCTTGGTGTCGGCAGGAAACACCATATATTTT
15,.,TRBD1,TRBJ2-7,TRBV6-2/TRBV6-3,CASRPIGQAIYEHYF,TGTGCCAGCAGGCCCATCGGACAGGCCATCTACGAGCATTACTTC
18,many,TRBD2,TRBJ2-1,TRBV7-8,CASSLARLAGGDYNEQFF,TGTGCCAGCAGCTTAGCGAGACTAGCGGGAGGTGATTACAATGAGCAGTTCTTC
16,.,TRBD2,TRBJ2-1,TRBV15,CATSTSTIGGSYEQFF,TGTGCCACCAGCACCTCGACTATCGGGGGGTCCTATGAGCAGTTCTTC
15,many,TRBD2,TRBJ2-5,TRBV18,CASSPMTSGGETQYF,TGTGCCAGCTCACCTATGACTAGCGGGGGAGAGACCCAGTACTTC
15,medium-sized,.,TRBJ2-7,TRBV7-6,CASSLGERGANEQYF,TGTGCCAGCAGCTTAGGCGAGAGGGGGGCTAACGAGCAGTACTTC
15,.,.,TRBJ2-1,TRBV7-2,CASSLRGERYNEQFF,TGTGCCAGCAGCTTGCGAGGGGAGCGATACAATGAGCAGTTCTTC
15,many,TRBD1,TRBJ1-2,TRBV7-2,CASSHPTGANYGYTF,TGTGCCAGCAGCCACCCGACAGGGGCAAACTATGGCTACACCTTC
17,.,.,TRBJ1-1,TRBV18,CASSPPGRISGNTEAFF,TGTGCCAGCTCACCACCGGGACGGATTAGTGGGAACACTGAAGCTTTCTTT
13,many,.,TRBJ1-1,TRBV12-3/TRBV12-4,CASSLAVATEAFF,TGTGCCAGCAGTTTAGCTGTAGCAACTGAAGCTTTCTTT
13,many,TRBD2,TRBJ2-3,TRBV29-1,CSATSATWDTQYF,TGCAGCGCGACTAGCGCGACTTGGGATACGCAGTATTTT
15,many,TRBD1,TRBJ1-5,TRBV6-2/TRBV6-3,CASSKTGVSNQPQHF,TGTGCCAGCAGTAAGACAGGGGTTAGCAATCAGCCCCAGCATTTT
13,few,.,TRBJ1-6,TRBV6-1,CASSKGVESPLHF,TGTGCCAGCAGTAAGGGGGTCGAATCACCCCTCCACTTT
13,many,.,TRBJ1-6,TRBV20-1,CSASFPNNSPLHF,TGCAGTGCTAGTTTTCCTAATAATTCACCCCTCCACTTT
18,.,TRBD2,TRBJ2-1,TRBV19,CASSIARASGSSYNEQFF,TGTGCCAGTAGTATAGCTCGAGCTAGCGGAAGCTCCTACAATGAGCAGTTCTTC
16,many,TRBD1,TRBJ1-6,TRBV19,CASSSPAGQLNSPLHF,TGTGCCAGTAGCTCCCCCGCGGGACAGCTCAATTCACCCCTCCACTTT
16,few,.,TRBJ2-2,TRBV5-4,CASSPGGRTNTGELFF,TGTGCCAGCAGCCCGGGGGGCAGGACGAACACCGGGGAGCTGTTTTTT
12,.,.,TRBJ1-2,TRBV7-9,CAGSIPDKGYTF,TGTGCCGGCAGCATCCCGGACAAGGGCTACACCTTC